The 3 T cell receptor beta chains in this list originate from one sample, sequenced in a study of T cells in Graves' hyperthyroidism and ophthalmopathy. Researchers amplified the TCR beta CDR3 regions from RNA transcripts. The primer set for the first-round RT-PCR of the TCR CDR3 was HTBI. Each CDR3 protein is one row after TCRdb ran MiXCR on the multiplex PCR reads. The table includes hundreds of thousands of distinct CDR3 sequences, over 35% detected once. Sample: blood. These receptors were taken from a man younger than 35 with Graves' hyperthyroidism.

With respect to this clonotype: A much bigger clone sits one base away, suggesting this may be a read error. The rearrangement joins TRBV29-1 to TRBJ2-7; 8 bases are a match to TRBD2. The V gene end was trimmed by 3 bases and the J gene end by 7 bases; junction bases not matched to a gene: 14. Germline CDR1 SQVTM, CDR2 ANQGSEA. The CDR3 is made up of 15 amino acids. CDR3 in DNA: TGCAGCGTTGATGACCCCAGCGGGAGAACAGGGGAGCAGTACGTC. Translating gives CSVDDPSGRTGEQYV.

Here the CDR3 DNA reads TGTGCCAGCAGCGCGATACAGGGGGCTAATGAAAAACTGTTTTTT. The encoded protein is CASSAIQGANEKLFF. The chain carries TRBV7-9 and TRBJ1-4; 8 nucleotides align to TRBD1. Germline V gene data show CDR1 as SEHNR and CDR2 as FQNEAQ (reference sequence). J lost 3 bases, V lost 5 bases, and 5 bases had no gene match. The CDR3 runs to 15 residues.

V usage is TRBV25-1 and J usage is TRBJ2-7; D possibly corresponds to TRBD2 (6 bases). The V end lost 4 bases, the J end lost 3 bases, and 16 bases lay between the germline ends. This CDR3 contains 15 residues. The germline V gene encodes CDR1 MGHDK and CDR2 SYGVNS. This CDR3 is CASSARGGGSYEQYF. The CDR3 DNA reads TGTGCCAGCAGTGCTAGGGGAGGAGGCAGCTACGAGCAGTACTTC.